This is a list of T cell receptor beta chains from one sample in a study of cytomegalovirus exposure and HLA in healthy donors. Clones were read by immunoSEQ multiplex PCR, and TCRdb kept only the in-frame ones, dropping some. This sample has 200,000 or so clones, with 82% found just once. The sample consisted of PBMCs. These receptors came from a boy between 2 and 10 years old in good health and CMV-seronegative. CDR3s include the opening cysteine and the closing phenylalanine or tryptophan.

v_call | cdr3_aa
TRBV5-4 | CASSIDIQETQYF
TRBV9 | CASSFPGTSGGEEVTDTQYF
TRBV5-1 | CASSLGVFSAGGETQYF
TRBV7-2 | CASSLSYSYEQYF
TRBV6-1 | CASSATGSDGNTIYF
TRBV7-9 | CASSLRGTGELFF
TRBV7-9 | CASSQADRTGYGYTF
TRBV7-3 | CASSLTQAGELFF
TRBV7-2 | CASSLPGIPANYGYTF
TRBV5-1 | CASSPRPGTLKLSSYEQYF